This T cell receptor beta chain was retrieved from a study of shared clonotypes between healthy human individuals. Study as a whole: Samples came from a couple of female and a few male donors aged 18 to 49. Study-wide points: Clonotype sharing across several donors was observed for about 5.2% of naive CD4 clonotypes. Against clonotypes common to all four donors, non-shared ones had lower generation probabilities.

Libraries were prepared by immunoSEQ multiplex PCR; TCRdb keeps only in-frame clonotypes and omits some of them. The table shows fewer than 2.5 million clones, with over 85% occurring only once. The CDR3 is 17 residues long. V was pared by 4 bases and J by 5 bases, with 10 bases of the junction left unmatched. Germline loops: CDR1 SGHTS, CDR2 YDEGEE. Points on this clone: No antigen is known for it.

The sequenced material came from naive CD4+ T cells from PBMCs. Subset denoted: CD45RA+ positively selected. The TCR was taken from a man aged 18 to 29 in good health. Some clones in this sample may be carry-over from other donors' samples. This chain joins TRBV5-8 and TRBJ2-3; 13 nucleotides line up with TRBD2. The CDR3 bases are TGTGCCAGCAGCCCAGGACTAGCGGGAGCGGTTGTAGATACGCAGTATTTT. Translated: CASSPGLAGAVVDTQYF.